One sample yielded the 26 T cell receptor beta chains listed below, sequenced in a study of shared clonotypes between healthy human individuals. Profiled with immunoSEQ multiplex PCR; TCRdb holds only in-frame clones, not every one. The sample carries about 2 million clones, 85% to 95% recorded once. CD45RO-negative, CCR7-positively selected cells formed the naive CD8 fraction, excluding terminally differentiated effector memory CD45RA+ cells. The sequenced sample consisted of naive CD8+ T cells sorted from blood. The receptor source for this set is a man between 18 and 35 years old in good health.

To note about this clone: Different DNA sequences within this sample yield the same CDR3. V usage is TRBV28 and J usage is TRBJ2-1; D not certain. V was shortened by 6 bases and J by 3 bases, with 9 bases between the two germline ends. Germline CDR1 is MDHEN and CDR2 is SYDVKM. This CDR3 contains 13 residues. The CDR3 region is CASSLSGYNEQFF. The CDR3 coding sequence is TGTGCCAGCAGCTTAAGTGGCTACAATGAGCAGTTCTTC.

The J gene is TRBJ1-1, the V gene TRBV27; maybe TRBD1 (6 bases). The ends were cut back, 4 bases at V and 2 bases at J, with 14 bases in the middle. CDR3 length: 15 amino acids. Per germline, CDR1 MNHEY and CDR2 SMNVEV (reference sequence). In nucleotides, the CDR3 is TGTGCCAGCAGTTCGGGGGCAGGGCTAAACACTGAAGCTTTCTTT. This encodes CASSSGAGLNTEAFF.

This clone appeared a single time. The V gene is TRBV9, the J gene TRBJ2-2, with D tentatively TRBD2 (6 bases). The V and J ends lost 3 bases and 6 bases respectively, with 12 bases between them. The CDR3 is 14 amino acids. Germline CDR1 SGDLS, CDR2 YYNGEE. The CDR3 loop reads CASSEGTLPGELFF. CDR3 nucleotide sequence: TGTGCCAGCAGCGAAGGGACTTTGCCCGGGGAGCTGTTTTTT.

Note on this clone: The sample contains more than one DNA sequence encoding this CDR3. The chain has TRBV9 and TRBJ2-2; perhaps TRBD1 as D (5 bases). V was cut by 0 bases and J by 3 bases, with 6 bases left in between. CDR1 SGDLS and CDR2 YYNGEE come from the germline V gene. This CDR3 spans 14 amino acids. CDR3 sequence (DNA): TGTGCCAGCAGCGTAGGGGGCGACACCGGGGAGCTGTTTTTT. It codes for CASSVGGDTGELFF. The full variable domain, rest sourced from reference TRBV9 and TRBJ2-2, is DSGVTQTPKHLITATGQRVTLRCSPRSGDLSVYWYQQSLDQGLQFLIQYYNGEERAKGNILERFSAQQFPDLHSELNLSSLELGDSALYFCASSVGGDTGELFFGEGSRLTVL.

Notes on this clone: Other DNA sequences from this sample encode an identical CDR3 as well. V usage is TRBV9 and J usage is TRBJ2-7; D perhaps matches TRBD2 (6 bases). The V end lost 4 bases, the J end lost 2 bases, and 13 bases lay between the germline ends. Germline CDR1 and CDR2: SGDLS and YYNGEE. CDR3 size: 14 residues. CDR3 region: CASSPGGGTYEQYF. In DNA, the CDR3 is TGTGCCAGCAGCCCTGGGGGAGGTACCTACGAGCAGTACTTC.

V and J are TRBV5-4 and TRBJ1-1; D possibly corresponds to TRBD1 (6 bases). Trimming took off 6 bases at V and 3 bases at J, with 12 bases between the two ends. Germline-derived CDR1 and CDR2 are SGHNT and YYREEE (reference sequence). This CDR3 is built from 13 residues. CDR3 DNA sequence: TGTGCCAGCATGAGGGGGTCTGACACTGAAGCTTTCTTT. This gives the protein CASMRGSDTEAFF. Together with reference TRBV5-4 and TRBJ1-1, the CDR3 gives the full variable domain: ETGVTQSPTHLIKTRGQQVTLRCSSQSGHNTVSWYQQALGQGPQFIFQYYREEENGRGNFPPRFSGLQFPNYSSELNVNALELDDSALYLCASMRGSDTEAFFGQGTRLTVV.

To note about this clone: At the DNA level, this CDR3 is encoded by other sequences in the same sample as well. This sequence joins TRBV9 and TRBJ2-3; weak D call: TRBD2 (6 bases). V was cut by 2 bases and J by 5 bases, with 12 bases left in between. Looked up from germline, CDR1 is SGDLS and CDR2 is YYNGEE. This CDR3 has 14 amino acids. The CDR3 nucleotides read TGTGCCAGCAGCGTGGACGGGGGAGGAGATACGCAGTATTTT. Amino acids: CASSVDGGGDTQYF.

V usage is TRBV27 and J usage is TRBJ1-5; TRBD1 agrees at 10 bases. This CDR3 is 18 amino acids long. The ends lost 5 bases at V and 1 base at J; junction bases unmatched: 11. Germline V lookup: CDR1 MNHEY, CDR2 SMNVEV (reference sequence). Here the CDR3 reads CASSLSGTGDVSNQPQHF. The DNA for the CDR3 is TGTGCCAGCAGTCTCTCGGGGACAGGGGATGTCAGCAATCAGCCCCAGCATTTT.

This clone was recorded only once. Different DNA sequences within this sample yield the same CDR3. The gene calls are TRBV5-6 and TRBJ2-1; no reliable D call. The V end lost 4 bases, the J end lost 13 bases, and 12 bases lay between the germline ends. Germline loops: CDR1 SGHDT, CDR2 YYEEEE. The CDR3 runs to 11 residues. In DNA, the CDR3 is TGTGCCAGCAGCCTTGGATTCGAACAGTTCTTC. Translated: CASSLGFEQFF. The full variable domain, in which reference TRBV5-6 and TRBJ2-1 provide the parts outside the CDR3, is DAGVTQSPTHLIKTRGQQVTLRCSPKSGHDTVSWYQQALGQGPQFIFQYYEEEERQRGNFPDRFSGHQFPNYSSELNVNALLLGDSALYLCASSLGFEQFFGPGTRLTVL.

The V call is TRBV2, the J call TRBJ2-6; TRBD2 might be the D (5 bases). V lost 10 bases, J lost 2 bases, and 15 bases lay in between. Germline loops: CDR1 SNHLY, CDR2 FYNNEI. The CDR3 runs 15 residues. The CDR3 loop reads CAIRLLFTGANVLTF. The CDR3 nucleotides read TGTGCCATTAGACTACTTTTTACTGGGGCCAACGTCCTGACTTTC.

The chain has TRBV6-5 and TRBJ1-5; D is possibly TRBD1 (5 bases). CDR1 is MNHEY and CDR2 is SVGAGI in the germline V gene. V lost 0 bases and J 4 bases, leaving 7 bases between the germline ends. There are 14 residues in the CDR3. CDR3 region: CASSYSGENQPQHF. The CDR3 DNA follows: TGTGCCAGCAGTTACTCAGGGGAAAATCAGCCCCAGCATTTT.

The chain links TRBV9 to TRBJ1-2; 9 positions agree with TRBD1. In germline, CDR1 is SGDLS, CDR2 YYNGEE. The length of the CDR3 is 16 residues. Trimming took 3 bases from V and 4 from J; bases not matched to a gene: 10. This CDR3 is CASSEGQGLLSYGYTF. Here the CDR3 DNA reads TGTGCCAGCAGCGAGGGACAGGGATTGTTGAGCTATGGCTACACCTTC.

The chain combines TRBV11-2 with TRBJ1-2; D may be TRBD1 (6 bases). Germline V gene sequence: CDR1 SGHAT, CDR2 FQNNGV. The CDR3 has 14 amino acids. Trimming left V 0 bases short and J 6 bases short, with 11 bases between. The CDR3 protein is CASSLEVGGDGYTF. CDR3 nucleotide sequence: TGTGCCAGCAGCTTAGAAGTAGGGGGAGATGGCTACACCTTC.

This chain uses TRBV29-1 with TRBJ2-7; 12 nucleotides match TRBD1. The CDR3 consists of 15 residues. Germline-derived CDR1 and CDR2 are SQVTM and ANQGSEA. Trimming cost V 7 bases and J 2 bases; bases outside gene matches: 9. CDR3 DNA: TGCAGCGGGCTAATGGGACAGGGGGCAGCCTACGAGCAGTACTTC. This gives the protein CSGLMGQGAAYEQYF.

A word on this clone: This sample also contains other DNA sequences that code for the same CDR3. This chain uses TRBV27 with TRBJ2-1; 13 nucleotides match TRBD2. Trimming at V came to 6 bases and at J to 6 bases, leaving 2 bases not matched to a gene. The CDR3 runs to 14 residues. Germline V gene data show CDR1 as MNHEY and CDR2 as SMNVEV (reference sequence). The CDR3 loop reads CASRLAGGPNEQFF. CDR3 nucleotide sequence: TGTGCCAGCAGACTAGCGGGAGGGCCCAATGAGCAGTTCTTC.

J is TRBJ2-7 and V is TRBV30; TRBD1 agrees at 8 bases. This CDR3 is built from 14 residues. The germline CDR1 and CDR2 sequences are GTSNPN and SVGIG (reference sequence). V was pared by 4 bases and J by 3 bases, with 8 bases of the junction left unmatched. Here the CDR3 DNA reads TGTGCCTGGAATTTTCATGGACAGGGCTACGAGCAGTACTTC. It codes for CAWNFHGQGYEQYF.

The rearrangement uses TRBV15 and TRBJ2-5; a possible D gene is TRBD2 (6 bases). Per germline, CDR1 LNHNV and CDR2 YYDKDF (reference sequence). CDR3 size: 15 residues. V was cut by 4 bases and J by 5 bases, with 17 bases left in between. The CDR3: CATSMWDSGDETQYF. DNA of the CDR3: TGTGCCACCAGCATGTGGGACTCAGGCGACGAGACCCAGTACTTC.

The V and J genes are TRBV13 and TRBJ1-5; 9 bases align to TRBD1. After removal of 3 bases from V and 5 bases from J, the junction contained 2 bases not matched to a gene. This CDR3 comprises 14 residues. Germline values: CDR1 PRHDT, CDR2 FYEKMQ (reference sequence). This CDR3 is CASSFRTGDQPQHF. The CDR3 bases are TGTGCCAGCAGCTTCCGGACAGGGGATCAGCCCCAGCATTTT.

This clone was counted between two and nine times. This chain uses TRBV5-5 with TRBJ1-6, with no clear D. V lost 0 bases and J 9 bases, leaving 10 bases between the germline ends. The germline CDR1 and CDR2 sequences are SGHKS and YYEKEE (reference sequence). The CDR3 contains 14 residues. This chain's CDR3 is CASSLGLMGSPLHF. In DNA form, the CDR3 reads TGTGCCAGCAGCTTGGGCCTCATGGGTTCACCCCTCCACTTT. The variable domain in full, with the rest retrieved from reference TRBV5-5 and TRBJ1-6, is DAGVTQSPTHLIKTRGQQVTLRCSPISGHKSVSWYQQVLGQGPQFIFQYYEKEERGRGNFPDRFSARQFPNYSSELNVNALLLGDSALYLCASSLGLMGSPLHFGNGTRLTVT.

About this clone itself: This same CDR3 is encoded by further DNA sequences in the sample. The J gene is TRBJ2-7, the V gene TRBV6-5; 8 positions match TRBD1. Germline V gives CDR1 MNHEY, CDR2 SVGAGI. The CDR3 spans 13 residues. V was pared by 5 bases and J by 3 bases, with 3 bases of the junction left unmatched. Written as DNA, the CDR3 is TGTGCCAGCAGTGCCGGGACAGGCTACGAGCAGTACTTC. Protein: CASSAGTGYEQYF.

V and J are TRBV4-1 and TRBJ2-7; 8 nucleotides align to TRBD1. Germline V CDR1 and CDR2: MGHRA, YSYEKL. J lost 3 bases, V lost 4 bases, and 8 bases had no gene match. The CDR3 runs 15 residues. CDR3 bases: TGCGCCAGCAGCCCCCCGGGACAGGTCATCTACGAGCAGTACTTC. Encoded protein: CASSPPGQVIYEQYF.

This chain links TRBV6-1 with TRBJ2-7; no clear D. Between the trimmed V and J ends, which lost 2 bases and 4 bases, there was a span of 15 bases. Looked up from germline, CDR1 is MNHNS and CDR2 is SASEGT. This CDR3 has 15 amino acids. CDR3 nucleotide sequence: TGTGCCAGCAGTGAACACCTCACCCCCCCTTACGAGCAGTACTTC. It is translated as CASSEHLTPPYEQYF.

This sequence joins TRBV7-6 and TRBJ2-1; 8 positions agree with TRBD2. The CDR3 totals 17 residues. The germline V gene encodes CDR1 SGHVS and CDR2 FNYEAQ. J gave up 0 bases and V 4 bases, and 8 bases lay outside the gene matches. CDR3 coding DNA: TGTGCCAGCAGCTGGACGGATAGCGGGATCTCCTACAATGAGCAGTTCTTC. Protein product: CASSWTDSGISYNEQFF.

The CDR3 loop reads CASSPPMARRQANTGELFF. The DNA of the CDR3 is TGTGCCAGCAGCCCCCCAATGGCTCGTCGGCAGGCGAACACCGGGGAGCTGTTTTTT. J is TRBJ2-2 and V is TRBV7-9; D is undetermined. The V end was cut by 5 bases, the J end by 0 bases, with 22 bases between. The CDR3 totals 19 residues. Germline CDR1 and CDR2: SEHNR and FQNEAQ (reference sequence).

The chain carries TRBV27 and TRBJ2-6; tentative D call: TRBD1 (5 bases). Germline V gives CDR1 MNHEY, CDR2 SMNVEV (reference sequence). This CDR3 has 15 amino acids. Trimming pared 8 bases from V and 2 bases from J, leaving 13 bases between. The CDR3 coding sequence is TGTGCCAGCGGGCTCACAGGAACTGGGGCCAACGTCCTGACTTTC. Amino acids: CASGLTGTGANVLTF. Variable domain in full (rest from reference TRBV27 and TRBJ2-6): EAQVTQNPRYLITVTGKKLTVTCSQNMNHEYMSWYRQDPGLGLRQIYYSMNVEVTDKGDVPEGYKVSRKEKRNFPLILESPSPNQTSLYFCASGLTGTGANVLTFGAGSRLTVL.

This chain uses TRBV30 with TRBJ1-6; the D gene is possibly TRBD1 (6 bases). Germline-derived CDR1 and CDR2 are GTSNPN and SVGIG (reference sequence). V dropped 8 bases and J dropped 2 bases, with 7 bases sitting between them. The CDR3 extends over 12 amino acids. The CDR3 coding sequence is TGTGCCCGGGACACCTATAATTCACCCCTCCACTTT. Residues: CARDTYNSPLHF.